This passage covers 27 T cell receptor beta chains from one sample sequenced in a study of shared clonotypes between healthy human individuals. Clones were read by immunoSEQ multiplex PCR, and TCRdb kept only the in-frame ones, dropping some. The sample has 950,000 to 1,100,000 clones; 75% are singletons. Material for sequencing was memory CD4+ T cells sorted from blood. Subset: CD45RA-negative fraction. Receptors were obtained from a man aged 18-30 years in good health.

The chain links TRBV10-1 to TRBJ2-2, with D perhaps matching TRBD1 or TRBD2 (6 bases each). CDR1 is WNHNN and CDR2 is SYGVQD in the germline V gene (reference sequence). The CDR3 sequence is 17 residues long. V lost 4 bases to trimming and J lost 4 bases, with 19 bases between them. The CDR3 here is CASSASSGAISTGELFF. For the CDR3, the DNA is TGCGCCAGCAGTGCCTCTTCGGGGGCCATTAGCACCGGGGAGCTGTTTTTT.

The chain couples TRBV27 to TRBJ2-1; D ambiguous. V dropped 6 bases and J dropped 6 bases, with 12 bases sitting between them. The germline gives CDR1 MNHEY, CDR2 SMNVEV (reference sequence). This CDR3 has 13 amino acids. Here the CDR3 reads CASRRGTSNEQFF. The CDR3 nucleotides read TGTGCCAGCAGACGTGGCACCAGCAATGAGCAGTTCTTC.

The chain joins TRBV9 to TRBJ2-7; TRBD2 matches 14 bases. Germline-derived CDR1 and CDR2 are SGDLS and YYNGEE. CDR3 length equals 17 residues. V shed 4 bases and J 1 base; nucleotides not matched to a gene: 7. Written as DNA, the CDR3 is TGTGCCAGCAGCCCGGGACTAGCGGGGGCAGTATCCTACGAGCAGTACTTC. Amino acids: CASSPGLAGAVSYEQYF.

This chain joins TRBV30 and TRBJ2-1, with TRBD2 matching 7 bases. Germline lookup yields CDR1 GTSNPN and CDR2 SVGIG (reference sequence). This CDR3 region has 15 residues. The V segment lost 2 bases and the J segment 2 bases; nucleotides outside the gene matches: 6. CDR3 DNA sequence: TGTGCCTGGAGTAGAGGTACTAGCGCCTACAATGAGCAGTTCTTC. Protein sequence: CAWSRGTSAYNEQFF.

This rearrangement joins TRBV19 to TRBJ2-1, with 10 bases fitting TRBD2. The CDR3 sequence is 16 residues long. From germline, CDR1 is LNHDA and CDR2 SQIVND (reference sequence). The trim removed 5 bases at V and 4 bases at J, leaving 8 bases unmatched. The CDR3, as DNA: TGTGCCAGTAGTTCAGTCGGACTAGCGGTTTACAATGAGCAGTTCTTC. Amino acid sequence: CASSSVGLAVYNEQFF.

J is TRBJ2-2 and V is TRBV14; D is undetermined. V lost 1 base, J lost 5 bases, and 5 bases lay in between. The CDR3 totals 13 residues. The germline V gene has CDR1 SGHDN and CDR2 FVKESK. This CDR3 reads CASSQVETGELFF. The CDR3 region has the DNA TGTGCCAGCAGCCAAGTCGAAACCGGGGAGCTGTTTTTT. Filled out from reference TRBV14 and TRBJ2-2, the complete variable domain reads EAGVTQFPSHSVIEKGQTVTLRCDPISGHDNLYWYRRVMGKEIKFLLHFVKESKQDESGMPNNRFLAERTGGTYSTLKVQPAELEDSGVYFCASSQVETGELFFGEGSRLTVL.

The genes are TRBV7-3 and TRBJ1-3; D gene ambiguous. With 5 bases removed from V and 1 base from J, the gap between germline ends came to 9 bases. Germline values: CDR1 SGHTA, CDR2 FQGTGA. This CDR3 contains 14 residues. The CDR3 nucleotides are TGTGCCAGCAGCCTCGGACTATCTGGAAACACCATATATTTT. It yields the protein CASSLGLSGNTIYF.

The J gene is TRBJ1-3, the V gene TRBV6-5, with D tentatively TRBD1 (5 bases). Trimming stripped 9 bases from V and 4 bases from J, with 10 bases between. The CDR3 runs to 12 residues. CDR1 and CDR2 from the germline V gene are MNHEY and SVGAGI. The CDR3 DNA follows: TGTGCCAGTGGGACGGTAGGAAACACCATATATTTT. Its translation is CASGTVGNTIYF.

This clone was detected a few times. V gene TRBV18 combines with J gene TRBJ1-3, with D tentatively TRBD1 (5 bases). Between the trimmed V and J ends, which lost 3 bases and 0 bases, there was a span of 12 bases. The CDR3 is made up of 16 amino acids. Germline CDR1 and CDR2: KGHSH and LQKENI. CDR3: CASSPIGATSGNTIYF. The CDR3 DNA is TGTGCCAGCTCACCGATCGGGGCGACCTCTGGAAACACCATATATTTT. Filled out from reference TRBV18 and TRBJ1-3, the complete variable domain reads NAGVMQNPRHLVRRRGQEARLRCSPMKGHSHVYWYRQLPEEGLKFMVYLQKENIIDESGMPKERFSAEFPKEGPSILRIQQVVRGDSAAYFCASSPIGATSGNTIYFGEGSWLTVV.

The chain employs TRBV5-4 and TRBJ2-7; TRBD1 matches at 9 bases. The CDR3 length is 15 residues. The junction had 2 bases not matched to a gene; V was cut back by 1 base and J by 0 bases. The germline V gene has CDR1 SGHNT and CDR2 YYREEE (reference sequence). The CDR3 DNA follows: TGTGCCAGCAGCTTGTTGGGACAGGGCTCCTACGAGCAGTACTTC. The encoded protein is CASSLLGQGSYEQYF.

This clone was seen once. This chain connects TRBV27 to TRBJ2-2; no reliable D call. There are 13 residues in the CDR3. Germline V gene lookup returns CDR1 MNHEY and CDR2 SMNVEV (reference sequence). The V gene lost 7 bases and the J gene lost 3 bases, with 9 bases spanning the gap. The DNA of the CDR3 is TGTGCCAGCAAGGAGCCCTACACCGGGGAGCTGTTTTTT. It encodes CASKEPYTGELFF.

This clone was seen more than once but under ten times. This chain connects TRBV7-9 to TRBJ1-1, with a possible D match to TRBD1 (5 bases). In germline, CDR1 is SEHNR, CDR2 FQNEAQ (reference sequence). The CDR3 loop spans 14 amino acids. Trimming removed 3 bases from V and 1 base from J, with 9 bases in between. The CDR3 region is CASSLAGPNTEAFF. CDR3 in DNA: TGTGCCAGCAGCTTGGCGGGGCCGAACACTGAAGCTTTCTTT.

This clone was seen ten or more times. The chain uses TRBV6-6 and TRBJ1-1; D is uncertain. CDR3 length: 14 amino acids. With 0 bases removed from V and 4 bases from J, the gap between germline ends came to 9 bases. Germline CDR1 and CDR2: MNHNY and SVGAGI (reference sequence). The CDR3 DNA sequence: TGTGCCAGCAGTTACTCGGCACGACCCACTGAAGCTTTCTTT. Translation gives CASSYSARPTEAFF.

The chain recombines TRBV10-3 with TRBJ2-3; D may be TRBD2 (6 bases). V was pared by 3 bases and J by 2 bases, with 15 bases between. The CDR3 covers 16 residues. Per germline, CDR1 ENHRY and CDR2 SYGVKD. CDR3 in amino acids: CAISEGRFSYTDTQYF. As DNA, the CDR3 is TGTGCCATCAGTGAAGGGAGGTTCTCCTACACAGATACGCAGTATTTT.

This chain connects TRBV10-2 to TRBJ2-7; D ambiguous. V dropped 2 bases and J dropped 6 bases, with 20 bases sitting between them. This CDR3 is built from 16 residues. Germline V lookup: CDR1 WSHSY, CDR2 SAAADI. The CDR3 protein is CASSEPFSPVRSEQYF. CDR3 bases: TGCGCCAGCAGTGAGCCCTTTTCTCCTGTCCGCTCCGAGCAGTACTTC.

The J gene is TRBJ1-1, the V gene TRBV5-6, with unresolved D. The CDR3 is 13 amino acids. The V end lost 0 bases, the J end lost 6 bases, and 9 bases lay between the germline ends. Germline values: CDR1 SGHDT, CDR2 YYEEEE. The DNA for the CDR3 is TGTGCCAGCAGCTTGGCCTGGTCGTCTGAAGCTTTCTTT. Translated, it gives CASSLAWSSEAFF. The full variable domain, in which reference TRBV5-6 and TRBJ1-1 provide the parts outside the CDR3, is DAGVTQSPTHLIKTRGQQVTLRCSPKSGHDTVSWYQQALGQGPQFIFQYYEEEERQRGNFPDRFSGHQFPNYSSELNVNALLLGDSALYLCASSLAWSSEAFFGQGTRLTVV.

The chain joins TRBV19 to TRBJ1-4; the D gene is possibly TRBD1 (6 bases). The V and J ends lost 7 bases and 0 bases respectively, with 9 bases between them. This CDR3 is 14 amino acids long. The germline V gene encodes CDR1 LNHDA and CDR2 SQIVND (reference sequence). The CDR3 DNA reads as TGTGCCAGTACCTCAGGGGCAACTAATGAAAAACTGTTTTTT. Translated: CASTSGATNEKLFF. Filled out from reference TRBV19 and TRBJ1-4, the complete variable domain reads DGGITQSPKYLFRKEGQNVTLSCEQNLNHDAMYWYRQDPGQGLRLIYYSQIVNDFQKGDIAEGYSVSREKKESFPLTVTSAQKNPTAFYLCASTSGATNEKLFFGSGTQLSVL.

V usage is TRBV5-1 and J usage is TRBJ2-3; D may be TRBD2 (6 bases). This CDR3 has 13 amino acids. The V end lost 5 bases, the J end lost 1 base, and 8 bases lay between the germline ends. Germline V gene data show CDR1 as SGHRS and CDR2 as YFSETQ. CDR3 sequence: CASRGGGTDTQYF. CDR3 in DNA: TGCGCCAGCAGGGGGGGAGGCACAGATACGCAGTATTTT. The full variable domain, rest sourced from reference TRBV5-1 and TRBJ2-3, is KAGVTQTPRYLIKTRGQQVTLSCSPISGHRSVSWYQQTPGQGLQFLFEYFSETQRNKGNFPGRFSGRQFSNSRSEMNVSTLELGDSALYLCASRGGGTDTQYFGPGTRLTVL.

This clone was observed a few times. V gene TRBV4-1 combines with J gene TRBJ1-2, with a possible D match to TRBD1 (5 bases). Trimming pared 2 bases from V and 4 bases from J, leaving 11 bases between. Germline V lookup: CDR1 MGHRA, CDR2 YSYEKL. This CDR3 spans 14 amino acids. This CDR3 reads CASSQRGDGYGYTF. CDR3 DNA sequence: TGCGCCAGCAGCCAAAGAGGGGATGGCTATGGCTACACCTTC.

The rearrangement links TRBV6-5 to TRBJ1-4, with no clear D. This CDR3 region has 11 residues. Germline values: CDR1 MNHEY, CDR2 SVGAGI. V lost 7 bases to trimming and J lost 2 bases, with 2 bases between them. CDR3 sequence: CASTTNEKLFF. In DNA, the CDR3 is TGTGCCAGCACGACTAATGAAAAACTGTTTTTT.

The J gene is TRBJ2-3, the V gene TRBV6-5; perhaps TRBD2 as D (6 bases). The CDR3 sequence is 15 residues long. V dropped 5 bases and J dropped 2 bases, with 14 bases sitting between them. Germline V lookup: CDR1 MNHEY, CDR2 SVGAGI. This CDR3 reads CASSTRGSDTDTQYF. In DNA, the CDR3 is TGTGCCAGCAGTACACGGGGGTCCGACACAGATACGCAGTATTTT.

This chain joins TRBV2 and TRBJ2-5, with TRBD1 matching over 8 bases. CDR1 and CDR2 from the germline V gene are SNHLY and FYNNEI. The CDR3 runs to 15 residues. The J segment lost 2 bases and the V segment lost 6 bases, leaving 8 bases of the junction unmatched. For the CDR3, the DNA is TGTGCCAGCAGCCTGGACAGGGTTCCGCAAGAGACCCAGTACTTC. Protein sequence: CASSLDRVPQETQYF.

This clone occurred many times. The chain employs TRBV6-4 and TRBJ1-1; 7 bases are shared with TRBD1. The V gene end was trimmed by 6 bases and the J gene end by 1 base; junction bases not matched to a gene: 2. Germline CDR1 reads MRHNA; CDR2 reads SNTAGT. This CDR3 has 13 amino acids. CDR3 sequence reads: CASSRTGNTEAFF. CDR3 coding DNA: TGTGCCAGCAGCCGGACAGGGAACACTGAAGCTTTCTTT.

This clone has just a few counts. The chain carries TRBV6-5 and TRBJ1-1; D is uncertain. The V end was cut by 4 bases, the J end by 7 bases, with 16 bases between. Per germline, CDR1 MNHEY and CDR2 SVGAGI. The CDR3 spans 14 residues. The CDR3, as DNA: TGTGCCAGCAGTTCTACAGCCGCGATGTATGAAGCTTTCTTT. Protein: CASSSTAAMYEAFF.

The chain carries TRBV9 and TRBJ2-2, with 10 bases aligning to TRBD1. The CDR3 is 17 residues long. J gave up 4 bases and V 4 bases, and 10 bases lay outside the gene matches. CDR1 is SGDLS and CDR2 is YYNGEE in the germline V gene. The CDR3 DNA reads TGTGCCAGCAGCCTTGGGGGGACAGGGGAGTTCACCGGGGAGCTGTTTTTT. It specifies CASSLGGTGEFTGELFF.

The chain uses TRBV6-1 and TRBJ1-5; TRBD1 aligns across 9 bases. The V gene end was trimmed by 3 bases and the J gene end by 11 bases; junction bases not matched to a gene: 11. The germline V gene has CDR1 MNHNS and CDR2 SASEGT. This CDR3 has 15 residues. CDR3 residues: CASSDFGTGSISQHF. The CDR3, as DNA: TGTGCCAGCAGTGATTTTGGGACAGGGAGTATATCCCAGCATTTT.

The genes are TRBV13 and TRBJ2-3; 11 nucleotides align to TRBD2. The V segment lost 2 bases and the J segment 4 bases; nucleotides outside the gene matches: 5. This CDR3 contains 16 residues. Per germline, CDR1 PRHDT and CDR2 FYEKMQ (reference sequence). CDR3 nucleotides: TGTGCCAGCAGCTTAACGACTAGCGGGACGGCAGATACGCAGTATTTT. Its translation is CASSLTTSGTADTQYF. The full variable domain, its missing parts supplied by reference TRBV13 and TRBJ2-3, is AAGVIQSPRHLIKEKRETATLKCYPIPRHDTVYWYQQGPGQDPQFLISFYEKMQSDKGSIPDRFSAQQFSDYHSELNMSSLELGDSALYFCASSLTTSGTADTQYFGPGTRLTVL.